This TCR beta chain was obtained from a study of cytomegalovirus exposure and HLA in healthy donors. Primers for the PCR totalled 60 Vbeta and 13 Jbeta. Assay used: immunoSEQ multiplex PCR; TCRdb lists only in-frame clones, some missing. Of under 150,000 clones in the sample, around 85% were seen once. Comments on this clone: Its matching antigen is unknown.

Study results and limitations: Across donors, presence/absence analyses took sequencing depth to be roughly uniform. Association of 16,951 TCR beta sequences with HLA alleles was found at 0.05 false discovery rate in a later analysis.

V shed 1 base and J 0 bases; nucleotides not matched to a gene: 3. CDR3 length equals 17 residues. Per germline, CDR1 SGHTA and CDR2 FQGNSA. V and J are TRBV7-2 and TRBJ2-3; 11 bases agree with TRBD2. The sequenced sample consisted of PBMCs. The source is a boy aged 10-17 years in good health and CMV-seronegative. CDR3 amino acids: CASSLVLAGGSTDTQYF. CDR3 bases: TGTGCCAGCAGCTTAGTCCTAGCGGGGGGCAGCACAGATACGCAGTATTTT.